Detailed here is one TCR beta chain. V gave up 2 bases and J gave up 0 bases, with 8 bases separating them. CDR1 is SGHAT, CDR2 FQNNGV, per germline. CDR3 size: 15 residues. This sample stems from a study of T cell changes during pregnancy in multiple sclerosis. Generated by immunoSEQ multiplex PCR, the TCRdb table keeps only in-frame clones and is missing some. The data hold around 59,000 clones, with around 90% observed a single time. The origin of this receptor is a female donor in good health, enrolled as a control in a pregnancy study. The sample consisted of peripheral blood, taken in the third trimester of pregnancy. The rearrangement joins TRBV11-2 to TRBJ1-3; a weak D match, TRBD1 (5 bases). The CDR3 bases are TGTGCCAGCAGCTTAAGTACAGGCTCTGGAAACACCATATATTTT. Its protein product is CASSLSTGSGNTIYF.